The subject of this entry is one TCR beta chain. Its antigen is unknown. Unstimulated Tregs (CD4+CD25+CD127-) and CD4+CD25- non-Tregs were sorted from PBMCs. Some clones are missing from TCRdb's copy, which holds only in-frame ones; the method was immunoSEQ multiplex PCR. The sample lists around 230,000 clones; around 82% were seen once. The data were taken from a study of Tregs in tolerant kidney transplant recipients. Study results and caveats: Findings come from small patient numbers and require larger validation.

The germline V gene has CDR1 LNHDA and CDR2 SQIVND (reference sequence). Trimming took 0 bases from V and 7 from J, leaving 16 bases between them. This CDR3 comprises 16 residues. This sequence was found in a human donor in good health. What was sequenced was CD4+ T cells from blood. This sequence joins TRBV19 and TRBJ1-5, with D uncertain. This CDR3 is CASSIDPRPGRQPQHF. In DNA form, the CDR3 reads TGTGCCAGTAGTATAGATCCACGGCCCGGGAGACAGCCCCAGCATTTT.